Below are 14 T cell receptor beta chains sequenced from a single sample in a study of T cells in Graves' hyperthyroidism and ophthalmopathy. RNA transcripts provided the source from which TCR beta CDR3 regions were amplified. First-round RT-PCR with HTBI primers amplified the TCR CDR3 region. TCRdb passed the multiplex PCR reads through MiXCR, listing each CDR3 protein once. The profile covers 620,000 or so distinct CDR3 sequences, with roughly 15% appearing a single time and 9.5% to 15% taken by the ten largest. Sequenced material: blood. The receptors stem from a woman aged 50 to 65 with Graves' ophthalmopathy.

The CDR3 coding sequence is TGTGCCAGCAGCCAAGATAGGGGGCGCGACTATGGCTACACCTTC. It codes for CASSQDRGRDYGYTF. The chain links TRBV4-2 to TRBJ1-2; 7 bases fit TRBD1. V gave up 0 bases and J gave up 3 bases; unmatched junction bases: 4. The germline CDR1 and CDR2 sequences are LGHNA and YNFKEQ. The CDR3 sequence is 15 residues long.

This clonotype was detected only a few times. V and J are TRBV6-5 and TRBJ2-1; possibly TRBD2 for D (5 bases). The V end lost 1 base, the J end lost 6 bases, and 13 bases lay between the germline ends. Looked up from germline, CDR1 is MNHEY and CDR2 is SVGAGI. The CDR3 length is 15 residues. CDR3 sequence reads: CASSYLTTISNEQFF. The CDR3 DNA sequence: TGTGCCAGCAGTTACTTGACTACAATCAGCAATGAGCAGTTCTTC.

This clonotype showed up many times. The genes are TRBV18 and TRBJ1-2; D remains unclear. The CDR3 runs 15 residues. Trimming stripped 3 bases from V and 0 bases from J, with 11 bases between. CDR1 KGHSH and CDR2 LQKENI come from the germline V gene. DNA of the CDR3: TGTGCCAGCTCACCGGCGGCCACTTCTAACTATGGCTACACCTTC. It is translated as CASSPAATSNYGYTF.

This clonotype was recorded at least ten times. The chain uses TRBV30 and TRBJ2-5, with D uncertain. Trimming took 0 bases from V and 2 from J, leaving 16 bases between them. This CDR3 contains 16 residues. The germline gives CDR1 GTSNPN, CDR2 SVGIG (reference sequence). This chain's CDR3 is CAWSVRRNTNQETQYF. CDR3 DNA: TGTGCCTGGAGTGTTAGGCGGAACACTAATCAAGAGACCCAGTACTTC.

This clonotype appeared many times. The J gene is TRBJ2-2, the V gene TRBV5-5; no clear D gene. The CDR3 loop spans 18 amino acids. CDR1 and CDR2 (germline): SGHKS, YYEKEE (reference sequence). Trimming left V 4 bases short and J 0 bases short, with 19 bases between. CDR3 residues: CASSPGSNRLPNTGELFF. The CDR3 DNA is TGTGCCAGCAGCCCTGGATCCAACAGATTACCGAACACCGGGGAGCTGTTTTTT.

This clonotype occurred many times. This rearrangement joins TRBV5-1 to TRBJ1-6; tentatively, D is TRBD1 (5 bases). Per the germline V gene, CDR1 is SGHRS and CDR2 is YFSETQ. Trimming cost V 4 bases and J 8 bases, with 19 bases left between them. CDR3 size: 16 residues. The CDR3 coding sequence is TGCGCCAGCAGCCAGAGGTCGATAGGGGCGGATTCACCCCTCCACTTT. Its protein is CASSQRSIGADSPLHF.

The chain employs TRBV4-1 and TRBJ2-2, with TRBD2 identical over 14 bases. V shed 0 bases and J 2 bases; nucleotides not matched to a gene: 11. Germline CDR1 reads MGHRA; CDR2 reads YSYEKL. The CDR3 sequence is 21 residues long. This chain's CDR3 is CASSQDWARTSGRRNTGELFF. In DNA, the CDR3 is TGCGCCAGCAGCCAAGATTGGGCCCGGACTAGCGGGAGGCGAAACACCGGGGAGCTGTTTTTT.

V and J are TRBV30 and TRBJ1-2; a possible D gene is TRBD1 (6 bases). The germline CDR1 and CDR2 sequences are GTSNPN and SVGIG (reference sequence). V lost 2 bases, J lost 4 bases, and 14 bases lay in between. This CDR3 spans 14 amino acids. CDR3 nucleotides: TGTGCCTGGAGTTCCCGACAGGCCTTCTATGGCTACACCTTC. Amino acid sequence: CAWSSRQAFYGYTF.

In its sample, this clonotype was seen many times. The V gene is TRBV20-1, the J gene TRBJ2-2; TRBD1 matches 8 bases. The CDR3 length is 14 residues. Trimming cost V 5 bases and J 1 base; bases outside gene matches: 3. CDR1 DFQATT and CDR2 SNEGSKA come from the germline V gene (reference sequence). The CDR3 spells CSAGDRGNTGELFF. The CDR3, as DNA: TGCAGTGCTGGTGACAGGGGGAACACCGGGGAGCTGTTTTTT.

The rearrangement links TRBV7-2 to TRBJ2-2; D not certain. The germline V gene has CDR1 SGHTA and CDR2 FQGNSA. This CDR3 has 13 residues. Trimming left V 4 bases short and J 4 bases short, with 7 bases between. DNA of the CDR3: TGTGCCAGCAGCTCTCAAGCCACCGGGGAGCTGTTTTTT. This translates into CASSSQATGELFF.

This clonotype was detected ten times or more. J is TRBJ1-6 and V is TRBV2; D unresolved. Between the trimmed V and J ends, which lost 1 base and 11 bases, there was a span of 18 bases. CDR1 and CDR2 (germline): SNHLY, FYNNEI. This CDR3 is built from 16 residues. The CDR3 here is CASSEGLAAPYAPLHF. As DNA, the CDR3 is TGTGCCAGCAGTGAAGGGTTGGCCGCCCCGTATGCACCCCTCCACTTT.

CDR3: CASGEVISNQPQHF. Here the CDR3 DNA reads TGTGCCAGCGGGGAGGTCATTAGCAATCAGCCCCAGCATTTT. The chain employs TRBV6-1 and TRBJ1-5; D is ambiguous. The CDR3 is 14 amino acids. V was cut by 8 bases and J by 0 bases, with 11 bases left in between. CDR1 and CDR2 from the germline V gene are MNHNS and SASEGT.

In its sample, this clonotype was seen many times. V gene TRBV28 combines with J gene TRBJ2-6; D might be TRBD1 (6 bases). V lost 5 bases to trimming and J lost 0 bases, with 11 bases between them. The germline V gene has CDR1 MDHEN and CDR2 SYDVKM. There are 16 residues in the CDR3. Here the CDR3 reads CASSPTGRSGANVLTF. The DNA of the CDR3 is TGTGCCAGCAGTCCAACAGGGCGCTCTGGGGCCAACGTCCTGACTTTC.

The V call is TRBV25-1, the J call TRBJ2-3; perhaps TRBD2 as D (5 bases). This CDR3 is 15 amino acids long. V was cut by 7 bases and J by 0 bases, with 14 bases left in between. Germline V lookup: CDR1 MGHDK, CDR2 SYGVNS. The CDR3 region has the DNA TGTGCCAGCAATTTCCCGGTAGCGAGCACAGATACGCAGTATTTT. Residues: CASNFPVASTDTQYF. Variable domain in full (rest from reference TRBV25-1 and TRBJ2-3): EADIYQTPRYLVIGTGKKITLECSQTMGHDKMYWYQQDPGMELHLIHYSYGVNSTEKGDLSSESTVSRIRTEHFPLTLESARPSHTSQYLCASNFPVASTDTQYFGPGTRLTVL.